Sequencing of this TCR beta chain was carried out in a study of T cells in Graves' hyperthyroidism and ophthalmopathy. Germline-derived CDR1 and CDR2 are SNHLY and FYNNEI. The CDR3 is 15 residues long. V was cut by 5 bases and J by 3 bases, with 11 bases left in between. Amplification targeted TCR beta CDR3 regions from RNA transcripts. Initially, a first-round RT-PCR of the TCR CDR3 employed the HTBI primer set. TCRdb processed the multiplex PCR reads anew with MiXCR; each CDR3 protein has one entry. The repertoire includes 660,000 or so distinct CDR3 sequences, just under 45% of them detected once, and approximately 7.2% sits in the top ten.

The clonotype comes from an adult man with Graves' disease, either hyperthyroidism or ophthalmopathy (not recorded which). Sequenced: peripheral blood or thyroid tissue (not recorded which). The chain links TRBV2 to TRBJ1-6, with no clear D. This chain's CDR3 is CASSFRTSYNSPLHF. In nucleotides, the CDR3 is TGTGCCAGCAGTTTCCGGACCAGCTATAATTCACCCCTCCACTTT.